This T cell receptor (beta chain) comes out of a study of Ad26.COV2.S vaccination and SARS-CoV-2 variants. Study overall: The study gave Ad26.COV2.S intramuscularly, once or twice 56 days apart.

The CDR3 is 14 residues long. V shed 4 bases and J shed 1 base, with 8 bases lying between them. Germline lookup yields CDR1 SGHNT and CDR2 YYREEE (reference sequence). The assay was immunoSEQ multiplex PCR, and TCRdb's table has in-frame clones only and misses some. The sample consists of roughly 380,000 clones, roughly 84% of them appearing once. Noted treatment: 19 received Ad26.COV2.S at low or high dose, single or two shots; roughly five received placebo; per-sample allocation not given. Material that was analyzed had been drawn on day 63 after the first vaccine or placebo injection. This clonotype originated in a person aged 18 to 59 who received the Ad26.COV2.S COVID-19 vaccine or a placebo. The V call is TRBV5-4, the J call TRBJ2-2; D possibly corresponds to TRBD1 (6 bases). Sequencing used peripheral blood, obtained in a trial of Ad26.COV2.S vaccine versus placebo. CDR3 protein: CASSRTENTGELFF. In nucleotides, the CDR3 is TGTGCCAGCAGCAGGACAGAGAACACCGGGGAGCTGTTTTTT.